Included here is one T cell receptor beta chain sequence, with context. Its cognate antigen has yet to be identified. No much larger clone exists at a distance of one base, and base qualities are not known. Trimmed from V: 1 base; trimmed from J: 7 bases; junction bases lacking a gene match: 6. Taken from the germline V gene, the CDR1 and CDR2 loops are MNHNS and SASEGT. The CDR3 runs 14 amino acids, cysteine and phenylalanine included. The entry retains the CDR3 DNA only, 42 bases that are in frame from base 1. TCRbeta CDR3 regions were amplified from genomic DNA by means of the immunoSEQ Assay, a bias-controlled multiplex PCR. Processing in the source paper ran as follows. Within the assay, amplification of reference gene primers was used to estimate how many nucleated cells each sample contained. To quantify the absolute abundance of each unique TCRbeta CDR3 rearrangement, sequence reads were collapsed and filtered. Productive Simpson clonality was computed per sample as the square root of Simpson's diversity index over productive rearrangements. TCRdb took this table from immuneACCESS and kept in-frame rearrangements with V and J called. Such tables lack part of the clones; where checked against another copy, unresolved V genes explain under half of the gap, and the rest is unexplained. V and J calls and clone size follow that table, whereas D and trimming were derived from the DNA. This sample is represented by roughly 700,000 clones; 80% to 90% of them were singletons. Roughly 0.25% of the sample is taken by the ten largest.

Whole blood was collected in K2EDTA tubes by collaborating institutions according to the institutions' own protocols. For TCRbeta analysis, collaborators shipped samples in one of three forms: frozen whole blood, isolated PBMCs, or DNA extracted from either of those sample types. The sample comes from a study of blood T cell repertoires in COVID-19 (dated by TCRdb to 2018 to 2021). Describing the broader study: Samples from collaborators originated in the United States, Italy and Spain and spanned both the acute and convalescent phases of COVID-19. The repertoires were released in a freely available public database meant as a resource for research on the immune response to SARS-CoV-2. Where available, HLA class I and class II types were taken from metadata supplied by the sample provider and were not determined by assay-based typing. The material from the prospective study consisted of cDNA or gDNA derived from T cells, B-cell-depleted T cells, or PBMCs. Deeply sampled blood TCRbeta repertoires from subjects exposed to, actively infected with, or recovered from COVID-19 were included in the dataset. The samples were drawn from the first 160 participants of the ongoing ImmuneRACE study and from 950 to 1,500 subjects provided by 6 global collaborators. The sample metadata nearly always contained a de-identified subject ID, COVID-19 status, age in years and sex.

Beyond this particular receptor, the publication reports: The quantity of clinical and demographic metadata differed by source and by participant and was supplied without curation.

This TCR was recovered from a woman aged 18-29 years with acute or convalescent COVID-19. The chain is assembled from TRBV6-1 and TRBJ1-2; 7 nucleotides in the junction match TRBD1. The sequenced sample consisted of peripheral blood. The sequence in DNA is TGTGCCAGCAGTGAAGGGCAGGGGGTAGGTGGCTACACCTTC. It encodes CASSEGQGVGGYTF.